This T cell receptor (beta chain) originates from a study of CXCR3-negative and CXCR3-positive naive CD8 T cells. Whole-study context: Across all libraries, TRB reads numbered roughly 150 million, with about 1.5 +/- 0.3 million in each library.

Per germline, CDR1 LNHDA and CDR2 SQIVND (reference sequence). The CDR3 is 12 amino acids. As regards this clonotype: As yet, its antigen is unknown.

Study-wide findings and caveats: Greater hydrophobicity was found in TRB CDR3s of CXCR3-positive naive cells than of CXCR3-negative naive cells. In naive cells, CXCR3-negative and CXCR3-positive subsets had similar TRBV-TRBJ usage; memory cells differed. High diversity, comparable across both naive subsets, contrasted with much lower diversity in memory CD8+ cells.

In preparing the TRB cDNA libraries, 5' RACE with UMI labels was used. Reprocessing the 5' RACE reads, TCRdb reports a single entry for every CDR3 protein and omits DNA. This sample carries some 140,000 distinct CDR3 sequences, with 0.4% to 0.5% going to the ten biggest clones. The sequenced material came from naive CXCR3+ CD8+ T cells from blood. Subset noted: CD45RO-CCR7+CD27+CD95- naive CD8+ T cells expressing CXCR3 (TNR3+). The gene calls are TRBV19 and TRBJ2-7; TCRdb lists TRBD2, though no DNA is available to test this call. This clonotype was obtained from a human donor in good health. Some clones in this sample may be carry-over from other donors' samples. CDR3 in amino acids: CASSMGPYEQYF.